A selection of T cell receptor beta chains follows, all from one sample in a study of T cells in Graves' hyperthyroidism and ophthalmopathy. TCRdb recomputed calls from the multiplex PCR reads with MiXCR, one row per CDR3 protein. Of some 350,000 distinct CDR3 sequences listed, roughly 15% are singletons. Sequencing was done on a sample of blood. These receptors were collected from a woman aged 40 to 55 with Graves' ophthalmopathy. The CDR3 runs from the conserved cysteine through the conserved F or W. The order of the fields is D gene, clone size, J gene, V gene, CDR3 DNA, CDR3 protein. The D gene is left open where the match is weak. Only part of the rows carry a size: once, few, many, or a class if the clone is expanded.

d_call: TRBD1; clone_size: few; j_call: TRBJ1-5; v_call: TRBV18; cdr3_nt: TGTGCCAGCTCACCAGACGGACAGGACAATCAGCCCCAGCATTTT; cdr3_aa: CASSPDGQDNQPQHF
d_call: -; clone_size: many; j_call: TRBJ1-1; v_call: TRBV2; cdr3_nt: TGTGCCAGGTTAGTTTTTGGAATGAACACTGAAGCTTTCTTT; cdr3_aa: CARLVFGMNTEAFF
d_call: -; clone_size: -; j_call: TRBJ1-3; v_call: TRBV5-1; cdr3_nt: TGCGCCAGCAGCTGGGGGAATTCTGGAAACACCATATATTTT; cdr3_aa: CASSWGNSGNTIYF
d_call: -; clone_size: -; j_call: TRBJ1-1; v_call: TRBV2; cdr3_nt: TGTGCCAGCAGCCGCGGGAGACAGTTGAACACTGAAGCTTTCTTT; cdr3_aa: CASSRGRQLNTEAFF
d_call: TRBD2; clone_size: many; j_call: TRBJ2-2; v_call: TRBV30; cdr3_nt: TGTGCCTGGAGTTGGTGGCGGGAGTTTGCCGGGGAGCTGTTTTTT; cdr3_aa: CAWSWWREFAGELFF
d_call: -; clone_size: many; j_call: TRBJ2-5; v_call: TRBV11-2; cdr3_nt: TGTGCCAGCAGCTTAGATGGGAAGACCCAGTACTTC; cdr3_aa: CASSLDGKTQYF
d_call: TRBD2; clone_size: -; j_call: TRBJ2-5; v_call: TRBV20-1; cdr3_nt: TGCAGTGCTTTGACTAGCGGGAGGGCCGGGACCCAGTACTTC; cdr3_aa: CSALTSGRAGTQYF
d_call: TRBD1; clone_size: many; j_call: TRBJ2-3; v_call: TRBV12-3/TRBV12-4; cdr3_nt: TGTGCCAGCAGTTTAATTCGAGGACAGGTAGATACGCAGTATTTT; cdr3_aa: CASSLIRGQVDTQYF
d_call: TRBD1; clone_size: many; j_call: TRBJ1-2; v_call: TRBV15; cdr3_nt: TGTGCCACCAGCCCCGACAGGGGCCCTGGATATGGCTACACCTTC; cdr3_aa: CATSPDRGPGYGYTF
d_call: -; clone_size: -; j_call: TRBJ1-2; v_call: TRBV10-2; cdr3_nt: TGCGCCAGTAAGGGCTTTTATGGCTACACCTTC; cdr3_aa: CASKGFYGYTF
d_call: -; clone_size: few; j_call: TRBJ1-1; v_call: TRBV7-9; cdr3_nt: TGTGCCAGCAGCCGTTCCGAGAGTATGAACACTGAAGCTTTCTTT; cdr3_aa: CASSRSESMNTEAFF
d_call: TRBD2; clone_size: -; j_call: TRBJ2-5; v_call: TRBV29-1; cdr3_nt: TGCAGCGTGGGGGGTTGGGGGGGCTTAGCGGGACCGTACCAAGAGACCCAGTACTTC; cdr3_aa: CSVGGWGGLAGPYQETQYF
d_call: TRBD1; clone_size: many; j_call: TRBJ2-2; v_call: TRBV2; cdr3_nt: TGTGCCAGCACGGGACAGGGGCTCGCCGGGGAGCTGTTTTTT; cdr3_aa: CASTGQGLAGELFF
d_call: -; clone_size: few; j_call: TRBJ2-5; v_call: TRBV2; cdr3_nt: TGTGCCAGCAGTGAAGCGGGAGCTCGAGAGACCCAGTACTTC; cdr3_aa: CASSEAGARETQYF
d_call: -; clone_size: few; j_call: TRBJ1-1; v_call: TRBV28; cdr3_nt: TGTGCCAGCAGTCCTATGGACAGGAACACTGAAGCTTTCTTT; cdr3_aa: CASSPMDRNTEAFF
d_call: -; clone_size: many; j_call: TRBJ1-3; v_call: TRBV2; cdr3_nt: TGTGCCAGCAAGGAGACAACTGGAAACACCATATATTTT; cdr3_aa: CASKETTGNTIYF
d_call: TRBD2; clone_size: few; j_call: TRBJ2-5; v_call: TRBV20-1; cdr3_nt: TGCAGTGCTAGTGCCCGCCTAGCGGGAGAAGAGACCCAGTACTTC; cdr3_aa: CSASARLAGEETQYF
d_call: -; clone_size: few; j_call: TRBJ1-1; v_call: TRBV5-4; cdr3_nt: TGTGCCAGCAGCTTGCGGGGCCCGAACACTGAAGCTTTCTTT; cdr3_aa: CASSLRGPNTEAFF
d_call: TRBD2; clone_size: few; j_call: TRBJ2-2; v_call: TRBV25-1; cdr3_nt: TGTGCCAGCAGGAGCGGGGTAAACACCGGGGAGCTGTTTTTT; cdr3_aa: CASRSGVNTGELFF
d_call: -; clone_size: -; j_call: TRBJ1-3; v_call: TRBV7-9; cdr3_nt: TGTGCCAGCGACCCCAATCCCGACATCTTTGGAAGGGGCAACACCATATATTTT; cdr3_aa: CASDPNPDIFGRGNTIYF
d_call: TRBD1; clone_size: -; j_call: TRBJ1-2; v_call: TRBV9; cdr3_nt: TGTGCCAGCAACGTATCCGGGACAGGGAACTATGGCTACACCTTC; cdr3_aa: CASNVSGTGNYGYTF
d_call: TRBD2; clone_size: many; j_call: TRBJ2-7; v_call: TRBV27; cdr3_nt: TGTGCCAGCAGTCCGGGACTAGGGGCGCAGTACTTC; cdr3_aa: CASSPGLGAQYF
d_call: -; clone_size: -; j_call: TRBJ2-1; v_call: TRBV5-1; cdr3_nt: TGCGCCAGCAGCTTGGAGGGTGGTCTCAAGTTCTTC; cdr3_aa: CASSLEGGLKFF
d_call: TRBD2; clone_size: many; j_call: TRBJ2-1; v_call: TRBV7-2; cdr3_nt: TGTGCCAGCAGATCCCGACTAGCGGGGTCCAATGAGCAGTTCTTC; cdr3_aa: CASRSRLAGSNEQFF
d_call: -; clone_size: -; j_call: TRBJ2-4; v_call: TRBV29-1; cdr3_nt: TGCAGCGTTGAAAGGCACGAACTAGCCAAAAACATTCAGTACTTC; cdr3_aa: CSVERHELAKNIQYF
d_call: -; clone_size: many; j_call: TRBJ2-2; v_call: TRBV20-1; cdr3_nt: TGCAGTGCTAGCAGGGTTAACGGGGAGCTGTTTTTT; cdr3_aa: CSASRVNGELFF
d_call: TRBD1; clone_size: many; j_call: TRBJ2-7; v_call: TRBV20-1; cdr3_nt: TGCAGTGCTATCCCGGGACAGGGGAACCACGAGCAGTACTTC; cdr3_aa: CSAIPGQGNHEQYF
d_call: TRBD2; clone_size: -; j_call: TRBJ2-7; v_call: TRBV13; cdr3_nt: TGTGCCAGCAGCCATCGTATGGCGGGAGACGAGCAGTACTTC; cdr3_aa: CASSHRMAGDEQYF
d_call: -; clone_size: many; j_call: TRBJ2-7; v_call: TRBV7-9; cdr3_nt: TGTGCCAGCAGCTCCGGACTCCATCCCTCCTACGAGCAGTACTTC; cdr3_aa: CASSSGLHPSYEQYF
d_call: TRBD2; clone_size: -; j_call: TRBJ2-1; v_call: TRBV6-1; cdr3_nt: TGTGCCAGCAGTAGCCCCGGGACTAGCCCGTACAATGAGCAGTTCTTC; cdr3_aa: CASSSPGTSPYNEQFF
d_call: TRBD2; clone_size: many; j_call: TRBJ2-7; v_call: TRBV28; cdr3_nt: TGTGCCAGCAGTTTACCCGGGACTAGCGCCCACGAGCAGTACTTC; cdr3_aa: CASSLPGTSAHEQYF
d_call: TRBD1; clone_size: few; j_call: TRBJ1-3; v_call: TRBV10-2; cdr3_nt: TGCGCCAGCAGTTCGGACAGGCCTGCTAGGGACACCATATATTTT; cdr3_aa: CASSSDRPARDTIYF
d_call: TRBD1; clone_size: few; j_call: TRBJ1-2; v_call: TRBV3-1; cdr3_nt: TGTGCCAGCAGCCAAGATAGCCTGACAGGGGGCGCGGATGGCTACACCTTC; cdr3_aa: CASSQDSLTGGADGYTF